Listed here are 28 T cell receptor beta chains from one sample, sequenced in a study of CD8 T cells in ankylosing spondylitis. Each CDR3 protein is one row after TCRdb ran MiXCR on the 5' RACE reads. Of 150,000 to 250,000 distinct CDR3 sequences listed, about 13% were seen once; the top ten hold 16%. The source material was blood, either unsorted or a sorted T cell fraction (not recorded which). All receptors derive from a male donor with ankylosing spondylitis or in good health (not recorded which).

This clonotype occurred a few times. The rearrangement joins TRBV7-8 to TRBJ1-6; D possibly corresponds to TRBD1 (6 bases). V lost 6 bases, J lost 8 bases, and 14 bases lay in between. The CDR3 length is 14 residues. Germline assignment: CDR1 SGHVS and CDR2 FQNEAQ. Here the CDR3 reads CASSIGGADSPLHF. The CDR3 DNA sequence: TGTGCCAGCAGTATCGGGGGGGCGGATTCACCCCTCCACTTT.

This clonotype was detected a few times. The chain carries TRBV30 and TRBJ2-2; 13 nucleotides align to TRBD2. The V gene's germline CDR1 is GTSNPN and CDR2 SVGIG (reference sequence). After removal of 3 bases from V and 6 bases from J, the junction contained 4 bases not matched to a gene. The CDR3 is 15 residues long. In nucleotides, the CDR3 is TGTGCCTGGAGCGGACTAGCGGGAGAAGCCGGGGAGCTGTTTTTT. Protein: CAWSGLAGEAGELFF.

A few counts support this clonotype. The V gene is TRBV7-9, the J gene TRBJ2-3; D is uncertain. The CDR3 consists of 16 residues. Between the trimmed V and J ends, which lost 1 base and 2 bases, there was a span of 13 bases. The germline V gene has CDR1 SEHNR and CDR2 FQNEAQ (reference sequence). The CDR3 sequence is CASSLDRGLFTDTQYF. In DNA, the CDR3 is TGTGCCAGCAGCTTAGATCGTGGCCTATTCACAGATACGCAGTATTTT.

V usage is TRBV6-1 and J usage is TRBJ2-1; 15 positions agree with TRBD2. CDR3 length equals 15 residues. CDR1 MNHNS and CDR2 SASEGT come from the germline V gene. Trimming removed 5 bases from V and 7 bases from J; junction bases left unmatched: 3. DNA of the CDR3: TGTGCCAGCAGTATTGGACTAGCGGGAGGGAATGAGCAGTTCTTC. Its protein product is CASSIGLAGGNEQFF.

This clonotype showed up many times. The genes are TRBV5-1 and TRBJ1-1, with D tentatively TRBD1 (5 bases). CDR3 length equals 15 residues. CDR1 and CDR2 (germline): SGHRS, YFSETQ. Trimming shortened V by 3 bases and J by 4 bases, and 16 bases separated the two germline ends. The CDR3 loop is CASSSTEPLSTEAFF. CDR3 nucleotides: TGCGCCAGCAGCTCGACAGAGCCCTTGAGCACTGAAGCTTTCTTT.

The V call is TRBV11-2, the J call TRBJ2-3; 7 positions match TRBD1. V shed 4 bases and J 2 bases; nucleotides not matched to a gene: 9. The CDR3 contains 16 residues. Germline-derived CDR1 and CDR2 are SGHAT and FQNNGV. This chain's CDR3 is CASSSRTGFFTDTQYF. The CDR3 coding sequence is TGTGCCAGCAGCTCCCGGACAGGTTTCTTCACAGATACGCAGTATTTT. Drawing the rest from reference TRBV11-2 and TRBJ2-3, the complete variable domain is EAGVAQSPRYKIIEKRQSVAFWCNPISGHATLYWYQQILGQGPKLLIQFQNNGVVDDSQLPKDRFSAERLKGVDSTLKIQPAKLEDSAVYLCASSSRTGFFTDTQYFGPGTRLTVL.

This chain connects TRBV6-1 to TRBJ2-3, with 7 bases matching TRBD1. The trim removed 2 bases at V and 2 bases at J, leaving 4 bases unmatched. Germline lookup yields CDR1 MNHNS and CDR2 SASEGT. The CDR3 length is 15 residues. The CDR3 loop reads CASSERDSDTDTQYF. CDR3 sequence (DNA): TGTGCCAGCAGTGAAAGGGACAGTGACACAGATACGCAGTATTTT.

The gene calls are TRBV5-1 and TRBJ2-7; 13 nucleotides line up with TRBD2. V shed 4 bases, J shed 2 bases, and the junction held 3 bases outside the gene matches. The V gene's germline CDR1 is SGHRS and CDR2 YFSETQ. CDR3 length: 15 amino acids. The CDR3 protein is CASSQGTSGAYEQYF. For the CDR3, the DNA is TGCGCCAGCAGCCAGGGGACTAGCGGGGCCTACGAGCAGTACTTC.

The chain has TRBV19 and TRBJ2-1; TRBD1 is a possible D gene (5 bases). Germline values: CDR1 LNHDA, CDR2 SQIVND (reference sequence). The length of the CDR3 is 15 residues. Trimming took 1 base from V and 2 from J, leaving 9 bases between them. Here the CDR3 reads CASSIAGIPYNEQFF. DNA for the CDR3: TGTGCCAGTAGTATAGCAGGGATACCCTACAATGAGCAGTTCTTC. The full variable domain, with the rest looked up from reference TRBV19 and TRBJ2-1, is DGGITQSPKYLFRKEGQNVTLSCEQNLNHDAMYWYRQDPGQGLRLIYYSQIVNDFQKGDIAEGYSVSREKKESFPLTVTSAQKNPTAFYLCASSIAGIPYNEQFFGPGTRLTVL.

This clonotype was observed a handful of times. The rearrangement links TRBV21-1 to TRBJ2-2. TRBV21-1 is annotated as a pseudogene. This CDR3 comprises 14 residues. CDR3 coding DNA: TGTGCCAGCAGCAAAGGTGGTGACACCGGGGAGCTGTTTTTT. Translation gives CASSKGGDTGELFF.

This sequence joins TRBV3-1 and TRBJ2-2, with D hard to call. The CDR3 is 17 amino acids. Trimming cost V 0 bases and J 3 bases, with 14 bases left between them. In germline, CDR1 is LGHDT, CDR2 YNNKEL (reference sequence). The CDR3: CASSQDHEQTYTGELFF. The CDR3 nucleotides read TGTGCCAGCAGCCAAGATCATGAACAGACCTACACCGGGGAGCTGTTTTTT.

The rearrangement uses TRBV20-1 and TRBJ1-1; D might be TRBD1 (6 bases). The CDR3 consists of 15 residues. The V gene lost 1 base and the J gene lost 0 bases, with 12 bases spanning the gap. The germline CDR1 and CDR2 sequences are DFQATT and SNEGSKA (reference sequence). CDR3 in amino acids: CSARAGGKLNTEAFF. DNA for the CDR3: TGCAGTGCTAGAGCGGGGGGCAAGCTGAACACTGAAGCTTTCTTT.

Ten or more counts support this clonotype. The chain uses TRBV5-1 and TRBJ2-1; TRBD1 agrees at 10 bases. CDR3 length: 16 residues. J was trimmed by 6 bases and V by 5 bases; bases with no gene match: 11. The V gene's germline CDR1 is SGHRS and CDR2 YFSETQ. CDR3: CASRVTGTGVPNEQFF. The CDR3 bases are TGCGCCAGCAGAGTAACCGGGACAGGGGTTCCCAATGAGCAGTTCTTC.

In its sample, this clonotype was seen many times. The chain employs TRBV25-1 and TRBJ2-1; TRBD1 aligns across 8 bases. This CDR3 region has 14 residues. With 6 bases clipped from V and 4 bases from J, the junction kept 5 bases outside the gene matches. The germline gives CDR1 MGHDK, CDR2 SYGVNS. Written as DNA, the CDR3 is TGTGCCAGCAGCTCCGGGACAGGTTACAATGAGCAGTTCTTC. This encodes CASSSGTGYNEQFF.

The CDR3 DNA reads TGTGCCAGCAGCCTGGCACAAGGTGAAAAACTGTTTTTT. This gives the protein CASSLAQGEKLFF. This chain links TRBV7-7 with TRBJ1-4; no reliable D call. The V gene lost 5 bases and the J gene lost 7 bases, with 11 bases spanning the gap. The CDR3 has 13 amino acids. Germline CDR1 and CDR2: SSHAT and FNYEAQ (reference sequence).

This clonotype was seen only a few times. CDR3 in amino acids: CASSLYGASNYGYTF. The CDR3, as DNA: TGCGCCAGCAGCTTGTATGGGGCATCCAACTATGGCTACACCTTC. The rearrangement uses TRBV5-1 and TRBJ1-2; TRBD1 might be the D (5 bases). This CDR3 has 15 amino acids. The germline V gene has CDR1 SGHRS and CDR2 YFSETQ. The V end lost 1 base, the J end lost 2 bases, and 12 bases lay between the germline ends.

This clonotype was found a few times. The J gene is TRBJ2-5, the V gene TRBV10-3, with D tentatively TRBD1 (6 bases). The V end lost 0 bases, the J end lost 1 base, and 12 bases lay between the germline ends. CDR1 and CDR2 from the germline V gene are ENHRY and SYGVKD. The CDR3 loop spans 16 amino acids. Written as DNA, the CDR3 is TGTGCCATCAGTGAGTCGGAAGAGGGGGTCCAAGAGACCCAGTACTTC. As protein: CAISESEEGVQETQYF.

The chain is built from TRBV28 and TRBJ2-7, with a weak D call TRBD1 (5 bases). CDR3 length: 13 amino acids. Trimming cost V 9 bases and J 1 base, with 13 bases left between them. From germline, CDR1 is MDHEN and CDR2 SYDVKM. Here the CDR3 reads CASLSDSSYEQYF. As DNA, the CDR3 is TGTGCCAGTCTTTCAGACAGTTCCTACGAGCAGTACTTC. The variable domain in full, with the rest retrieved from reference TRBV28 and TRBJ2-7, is DVKVTQSSRYLVKRTGEKVFLECVQDMDHENMFWYRQDPGLGLRLIYFSYDVKMKEKGDIPEGYSVSREKKERFSLILESASTNQTSMYLCASLSDSSYEQYFGPGTRLTVT.

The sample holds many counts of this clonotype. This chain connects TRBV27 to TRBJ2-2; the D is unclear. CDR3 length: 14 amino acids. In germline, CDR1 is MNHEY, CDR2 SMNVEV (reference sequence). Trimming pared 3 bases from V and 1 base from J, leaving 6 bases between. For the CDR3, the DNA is TGTGCCAGCAGTTTCGGCGGGAACACCGGGGAGCTGTTTTTT. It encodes CASSFGGNTGELFF.

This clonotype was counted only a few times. The CDR3 DNA is TGCGCCAGCAGTTTTAACAGGGGTGCTGAAGCTTTCTTT. Translation: CASSFNRGAEAFF. The chain uses TRBV10-2 and TRBJ1-1; 7 bases line up with TRBD1. The CDR3 runs to 13 residues. With V trimmed by 5 bases and J by 6 bases, 6 bases remained unmatched. CDR1 and CDR2 (germline): WSHSY, SAAADI.

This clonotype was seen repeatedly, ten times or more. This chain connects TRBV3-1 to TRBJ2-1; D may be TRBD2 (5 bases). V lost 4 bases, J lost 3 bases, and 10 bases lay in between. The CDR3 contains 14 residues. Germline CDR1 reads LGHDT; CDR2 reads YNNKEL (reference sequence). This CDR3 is CASSLRENYNEQFF. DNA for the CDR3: TGTGCCAGCAGCCTCCGGGAAAACTACAATGAGCAGTTCTTC.

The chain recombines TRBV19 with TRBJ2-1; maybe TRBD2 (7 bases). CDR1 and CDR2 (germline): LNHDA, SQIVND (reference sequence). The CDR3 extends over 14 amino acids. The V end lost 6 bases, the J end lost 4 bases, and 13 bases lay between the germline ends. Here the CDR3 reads CASRDRGAYNEQFF. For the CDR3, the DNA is TGTGCCAGTAGAGACCGGGGGGCATACAATGAGCAGTTCTTC.

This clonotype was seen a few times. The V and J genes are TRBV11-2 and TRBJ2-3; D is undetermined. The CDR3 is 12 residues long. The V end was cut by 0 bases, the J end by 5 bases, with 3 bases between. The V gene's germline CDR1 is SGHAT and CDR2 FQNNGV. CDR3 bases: TGTGCCAGCAGCTTAGACGTAGATACGCAGTATTTT. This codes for CASSLDVDTQYF.

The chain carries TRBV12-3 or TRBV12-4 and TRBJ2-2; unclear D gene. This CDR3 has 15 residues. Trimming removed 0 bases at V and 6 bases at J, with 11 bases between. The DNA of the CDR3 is TGTGCCAGCAGTTTAGCGGCGGCAGGATCCGGGGAGCTGTTTTTT. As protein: CASSLAAAGSGELFF.

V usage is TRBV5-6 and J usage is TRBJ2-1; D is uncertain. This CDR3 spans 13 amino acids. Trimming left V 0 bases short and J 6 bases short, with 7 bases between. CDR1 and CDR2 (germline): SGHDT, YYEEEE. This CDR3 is CASSLDRLNEQFF. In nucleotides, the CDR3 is TGTGCCAGCAGCTTGGACAGACTCAATGAGCAGTTCTTC.

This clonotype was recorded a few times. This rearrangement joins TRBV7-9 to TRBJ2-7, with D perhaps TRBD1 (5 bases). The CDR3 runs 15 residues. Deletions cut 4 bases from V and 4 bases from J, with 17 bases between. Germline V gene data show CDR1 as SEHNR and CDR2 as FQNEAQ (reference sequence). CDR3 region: CASSSPQGWAYEQYF. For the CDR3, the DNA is TGTGCCAGCAGCTCCCCGCAGGGATGGGCTTACGAGCAGTACTTC.

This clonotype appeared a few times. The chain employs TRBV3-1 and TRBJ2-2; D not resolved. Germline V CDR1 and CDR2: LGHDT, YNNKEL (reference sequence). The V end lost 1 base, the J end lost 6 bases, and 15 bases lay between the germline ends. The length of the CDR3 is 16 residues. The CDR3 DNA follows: TGTGCCAGCAGCCAAGGGGCACCTGAACCGGCCGGGGAGCTGTTTTTT. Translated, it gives CASSQGAPEPAGELFF.

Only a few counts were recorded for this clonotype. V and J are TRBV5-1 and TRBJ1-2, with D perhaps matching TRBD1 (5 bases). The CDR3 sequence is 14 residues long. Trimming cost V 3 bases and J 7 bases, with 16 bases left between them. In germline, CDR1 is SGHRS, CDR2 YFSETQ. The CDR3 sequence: CASSSGEGSAGYTF. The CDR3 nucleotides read TGCGCCAGCAGCTCGGGGGAGGGTTCGGCTGGCTACACCTTC.